Described below is a single TCR beta chain sequence and its context. Original analysis: From reference gene primer amplification, estimates of nucleated cell counts were derived. The assay was immunoSEQ multiplex PCR, and TCRdb's table has in-frame clones only and misses some. V, J and clone size are those of that table, while D and trimming were read from the DNA. The sample has 200,000 to 300,000 clones, about 87% seen once. These data come from a study of blood T cell repertoires in COVID-19. Those designated as exposed participants met a COVID-19 case within 2 weeks before study entry. V shed 2 bases and J shed 3 bases, with 13 bases lying between them. The germline V gene encodes CDR1 ENHRY and CDR2 SYGVKD. The CDR3 totals 15 residues.

Sequences were obtained from PBMCs or T cells enriched from blood (not recorded which). The receptor was isolated from a woman between 40 and 55 years old who had been exposed to COVID-19. V usage is TRBV10-3 and J usage is TRBJ1-2; tentative D call: TRBD1 (5 bases). CDR3 DNA: TGTGCCATCAGTGAGGTTGTGGGGGGAGACTATGGCTACACCTTC. Protein: CAISEVVGGDYGYTF.